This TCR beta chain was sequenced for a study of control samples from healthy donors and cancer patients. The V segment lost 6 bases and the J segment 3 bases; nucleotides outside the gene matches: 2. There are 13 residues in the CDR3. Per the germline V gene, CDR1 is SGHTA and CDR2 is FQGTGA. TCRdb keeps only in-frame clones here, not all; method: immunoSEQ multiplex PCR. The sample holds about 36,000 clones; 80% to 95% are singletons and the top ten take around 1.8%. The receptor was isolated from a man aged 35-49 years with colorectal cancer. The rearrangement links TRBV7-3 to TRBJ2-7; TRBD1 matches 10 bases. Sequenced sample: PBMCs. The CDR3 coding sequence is TGTGCCAGCAGTCGGGACAGGGGCTACGAGCAGTACTTC. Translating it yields CASSRDRGYEQYF.